Following are 12 T cell receptor beta chains from one sample sequenced in a study of blood T cell repertoires in COVID-19. Assay: immunoSEQ multiplex PCR; the TCRdb copy retains only in-frame clones and omits some. The repertoire holds 130,000 or so clones, with roughly 84% as singletons. The source material was peripheral blood. The receptors come from a man in his thirties or forties with COVID-19, enrolled during active disease.

The chain links TRBV18 to TRBJ2-3; 13 bases align to TRBD2. CDR1 is KGHSH, CDR2 LQKENI, per germline. Trimming cost V 3 bases and J 2 bases; bases outside gene matches: 2. The CDR3 loop spans 16 amino acids. In DNA, the CDR3 is TGTGCCAGCTCACCGGGACTAGCGGGAATCACAGATACGCAGTATTTT. Its translation is CASSPGLAGITDTQYF.

The chain couples TRBV2 to TRBJ2-3; 9 nucleotides line up with TRBD2. The CDR3 runs 16 residues. Germline V gives CDR1 SNHLY, CDR2 FYNNEI. Trimming took 6 bases from V and 5 from J; bases not matched to a gene: 12. Here the CDR3 reads CASRRRGGREQDTQYF. The CDR3 DNA reads TGTGCCAGCAGGAGGAGGGGCGGGAGGGAACAAGATACGCAGTATTTT.

The V gene is TRBV24-1, the J gene TRBJ1-5; possibly TRBD1 for D (5 bases). Trimming shortened V by 4 bases and J by 6 bases, and 9 bases separated the two germline ends. Germline V CDR1 and CDR2: KGHDR, SFDVKD. CDR3 length: 13 amino acids. The CDR3: CATSDREGQPQHF. As DNA, the CDR3 is TGTGCCACCAGTGACAGGGAGGGTCAGCCCCAGCATTTT.

V gene TRBV9 combines with J gene TRBJ2-5; no reliable D call. Per germline, CDR1 SGDLS and CDR2 YYNGEE. Trimming pared 3 bases from V and 1 base from J, leaving 13 bases between. The CDR3 runs 15 residues. The DNA of the CDR3 is TGTGCCAGCAGCGCCCAGTGGAGCGCCCAAGAGACCCAGTACTTC. Translated: CASSAQWSAQETQYF.

The J gene is TRBJ2-5, the V gene TRBV7-9, with D possibly being TRBD2 (6 bases). The germline CDR1 and CDR2 sequences are SEHNR and FQNEAQ (reference sequence). The CDR3 is 13 amino acids. Between the trimmed V and J ends, which lost 8 bases and 5 bases, there was a span of 15 bases. The CDR3 here is CASSGRGTETQYF. Here the CDR3 DNA reads TGTGCCAGCTCCGGCCGGGGGACGGAGACCCAGTACTTC.

The V and J genes are TRBV24-1 and TRBJ2-5, with a possible D match to TRBD2 (6 bases). The V and J ends lost 9 bases and 5 bases respectively, with 15 bases between them. CDR3 length: 13 residues. Germline-derived CDR1 and CDR2 are KGHDR and SFDVKD. In DNA form, the CDR3 reads TGTGCCACCGGACCGGAGGGGACGGAGACCCAGTACTTC. It yields the protein CATGPEGTETQYF.

J is TRBJ2-2 and V is TRBV7-9; TRBD1 aligns across 9 bases. V was pared by 5 bases and J by 8 bases, with 9 bases of the junction left unmatched. CDR1 is SEHNR and CDR2 is FQNEAQ in the germline V gene (reference sequence). The CDR3 contains 15 residues. The CDR3 DNA is TGTGCCAGCAGCGGCGGGACAGGGTTCCAGGGGGAGCTGTTTTTT. This gives the protein CASSGGTGFQGELFF.

This rearrangement joins TRBV5-1 to TRBJ2-7; maybe TRBD1 (5 bases). The germline V gene has CDR1 SGHRS and CDR2 YFSETQ. There are 14 residues in the CDR3. The V end lost 4 bases, the J end lost 3 bases, and 14 bases lay between the germline ends. CDR3 in DNA: TGCGCCAGCAGCCTCCAGGGCCCCGACTACGAGCAGTACTTC. Protein: CASSLQGPDYEQYF.

About this clone: Because the CDR3's place on the DNA is in doubt, the DNA is left out and the CDR3 is given as listed by TCRdb. V gene TRBV7-9 combines with J gene TRBJ2-7; the table calls TRBD1, which could not be checked here. Germline assignment: CDR1 SEHNR and CDR2 FQNEAQ (reference sequence). The CDR3 is 15 residues long, ends included. CDR3 loop: CASSWGTDFGNEQYF.

The rearrangement links TRBV27 to TRBJ2-5, with 7 bases aligning to TRBD1. This CDR3 region has 14 residues. Germline loops: CDR1 MNHEY, CDR2 SMNVEV (reference sequence). With 2 bases clipped from V and 2 bases from J, the junction kept 2 bases outside the gene matches. The DNA of the CDR3 is TGTGCCAGCAGTTTAAGGGACAGACAAGAGACCCAGTACTTC. It translates to CASSLRDRQETQYF.

V and J are TRBV28 and TRBJ2-2; 11 bases align to TRBD2. The CDR3 has 14 residues. The germline gives CDR1 MDHEN, CDR2 SYDVKM. J was trimmed by 5 bases and V by 6 bases; bases with no gene match: 2. Here the CDR3 DNA reads TGTGCCAGCAGGGCTAGCGGGAGGACCGGGGAGCTGTTTTTT. This translates into CASRASGRTGELFF.

This clone was observed once. The rearrangement joins TRBV7-2 to TRBJ2-7, with 11 bases matching TRBD1. This CDR3 contains 14 residues. J was trimmed by 6 bases and V by 4 bases; bases with no gene match: 5. Germline V gene lookup returns CDR1 SGHTA and CDR2 FQGNSA. The CDR3 region is CASSYRDRGSEQYF. Here the CDR3 DNA reads TGTGCCAGCAGCTACCGGGACAGGGGGAGCGAGCAGTACTTC.